The rows below give T cell receptor beta chains drawn from one sample of a study of T cells in Graves' hyperthyroidism and ophthalmopathy. TCRdb processed the multiplex PCR reads anew with MiXCR; each CDR3 protein has one entry. The profile shows 400,000 or so distinct CDR3 sequences, 14% of them singletons. Sequencing input: blood. All receptors come from a woman in her twenties or thirties with Graves' ophthalmopathy. Each CDR3 is given with its conserved first and last residue. A D gene is named only where the DNA matches it firmly. Some rows mark clone size as missing; the rest say once, few, many or name a class of expanded clone.

D gene: TRBD1; V gene: TRBV27; J gene: TRBJ1-2; clone size: -; CDR3 DNA: TGTGCCAGCAGTTTAGACGCAGGGGGCTGGGATGGCTACACCTTC; CDR3 protein: CASSLDAGGWDGYTF
D gene: TRBD2; V gene: TRBV11-2; J gene: TRBJ2-3; clone size: -; CDR3 DNA: TGTGCCAGCAGCTTAATGCGGGGGGCCCGCACAGATACGCAGTATTTT; CDR3 protein: CASSLMRGARTDTQYF
D gene: -; V gene: TRBV13; J gene: TRBJ2-5; clone size: many; CDR3 DNA: TGTGCCAGCAGCAGCCGGGCCAGTCAAGAGACCCAGTACTTC; CDR3 protein: CASSSRASQETQYF
D gene: -; V gene: TRBV6-1; J gene: TRBJ2-7; clone size: many; CDR3 DNA: TGTGCCAGCGGTTACCTGAGGGAGCAGTACTTC; CDR3 protein: CASGYLREQYF
D gene: -; V gene: TRBV5-4; J gene: TRBJ2-2; clone size: -; CDR3 DNA: TGTGCCAGCAGCTTGTGGGGGGTGAACACCGGGGAGCTGTTTTTT; CDR3 protein: CASSLWGVNTGELFF
D gene: -; V gene: TRBV5-6; J gene: TRBJ2-7; clone size: few; CDR3 DNA: TGTGCCAGCAGCTTGGTTGGATCATACTCCTACGAGCAGTACTTC; CDR3 protein: CASSLVGSYSYEQYF
D gene: -; V gene: TRBV11-2; J gene: TRBJ2-7; clone size: many; CDR3 DNA: TGTGCCAGCAGCTTAGAATCGGTGGCAGGGGCCTACGAGCAGTACTTC; CDR3 protein: CASSLESVAGAYEQYF
D gene: -; V gene: TRBV28; J gene: TRBJ2-7; clone size: few; CDR3 DNA: TGTGCCAGCACTAAAACTAATATCGGCGGCTCCTACGAGCAGTACTTC; CDR3 protein: CASTKTNIGGSYEQYF
D gene: -; V gene: TRBV7-3; J gene: TRBJ2-6; clone size: -; CDR3 DNA: TGTGCCAGCAGCTTAATTCCTCACAGCTCTGGGGCCAACGTCCTGACTTTC; CDR3 protein: CASSLIPHSSGANVLTF
D gene: -; V gene: TRBV20-1; J gene: TRBJ2-3; clone size: many; CDR3 DNA: TGCAGTGCTAGTCCTACCGAGGGGTCAGATACGCAGTATTTT; CDR3 protein: CSASPTEGSDTQYF
D gene: -; V gene: TRBV24-1; J gene: TRBJ2-3; clone size: many; CDR3 DNA: TGTGCCACCAGTGATTTGAGGGCTGCTAGCACAGATACGCAGTATTTT; CDR3 protein: CATSDLRAASTDTQYF
D gene: -; V gene: TRBV2; J gene: TRBJ2-5; clone size: many; CDR3 DNA: TGTGCCAGCAGTGAATTGGGGGCAAAACAAGAGACCCAGTACTTC; CDR3 protein: CASSELGAKQETQYF
D gene: -; V gene: TRBV6-1; J gene: TRBJ1-4; clone size: many; CDR3 DNA: TGTGCCAGCAGGACGTTTGCAGGGACCGATAATGAAAAACTGTTTTTT; CDR3 protein: CASRTFAGTDNEKLFF
D gene: TRBD2; V gene: TRBV12-3/TRBV12-4; J gene: TRBJ2-7; clone size: many; CDR3 DNA: TGTGCCAGCAGTTTTTGGGGGGGGGATTACGAGCAGTACTTC; CDR3 protein: CASSFWGGDYEQYF
D gene: -; V gene: TRBV20-1; J gene: TRBJ2-6; clone size: many; CDR3 DNA: TGCAGTGCTACTTCTGGGGCCAACGTCCTGACTTTC; CDR3 protein: CSATSGANVLTF
D gene: TRBD1; V gene: TRBV5-4; J gene: TRBJ2-3; clone size: -; CDR3 DNA: TGTGCCAGCAGCTTGGAGGGGGCAGGGGATACGCAGTATTTT; CDR3 protein: CASSLEGAGDTQYF
D gene: -; V gene: TRBV18; J gene: TRBJ2-7; clone size: few; CDR3 DNA: TGTGCCAGCTCACCGGGTTCGGCCAGGGAATACGAGCAGTACTTC; CDR3 protein: CASSPGSAREYEQYF
D gene: -; V gene: TRBV15; J gene: TRBJ2-7; clone size: -; CDR3 DNA: TGTGCCACCAGCAGAGATGGGGGCGAAAACTACGAGCAGTACTTC; CDR3 protein: CATSRDGGENYEQYF
D gene: -; V gene: TRBV7-8; J gene: TRBJ1-5; clone size: -; CDR3 DNA: TGTGCCAGCAGCTTAGTCATAGCAGCGTCCCAGCATTTT; CDR3 protein: CASSLVIAASQHF
D gene: -; V gene: TRBV19; J gene: TRBJ1-1; clone size: few; CDR3 DNA: TGTGCCAGTAGTATCGGACGAACTGAAGCTTTCTTT; CDR3 protein: CASSIGRTEAFF
D gene: -; V gene: TRBV28; J gene: TRBJ1-5; clone size: many; CDR3 DNA: TGTGCCAGCAGTTTGGACAGCCTGCTCCAGCATTTT; CDR3 protein: CASSLDSLLQHF
D gene: -; V gene: TRBV10-3; J gene: TRBJ2-7; clone size: -; CDR3 DNA: TGTGCCATCAGTGAGTCTCCGGGGAGCTACGAGCAGTACTTC; CDR3 protein: CAISESPGSYEQYF
D gene: -; V gene: TRBV9; J gene: TRBJ2-2; clone size: few; CDR3 DNA: TGTGCCAGCAGCGTAGGCGGTTTGGGGGAGCTGTTTTTT; CDR3 protein: CASSVGGLGELFF
D gene: -; V gene: TRBV7-9; J gene: TRBJ2-2; clone size: few; CDR3 DNA: TGTGCCAGCAGCTTAGAGGTGGGGCGCGGAACCGGGGAGCTGTTTTTT; CDR3 protein: CASSLEVGRGTGELFF
D gene: -; V gene: TRBV28; J gene: TRBJ2-5; clone size: many; CDR3 DNA: TGTGCCAGCAGTCCATTTAGCAAAGAGACCCAGTACTTC; CDR3 protein: CASSPFSKETQYF
D gene: -; V gene: TRBV7-9; J gene: TRBJ2-1; clone size: few; CDR3 DNA: TGTGCCAGCAGCTTATTAGAGGTGAATGAGCAGTTCTTC; CDR3 protein: CASSLLEVNEQFF
D gene: -; V gene: TRBV10-3; J gene: TRBJ2-5; clone size: few; CDR3 DNA: TGTGCCATCAGTGAATCCGGGGCCGGAGGAGGCCAGTACTTC; CDR3 protein: CAISESGAGGGQYF